This T cell receptor beta chain derives from a study of lymphopenia after photon versus proton radiotherapy. Details on this clone: Its antigen is unidentified.

Using immunoSEQ multiplex PCR, the repertoire was profiled, and TCRdb retains in-frame clones only, with some absent. The data show about 24,000 clones, over 80% seen once. Study results and limitations: Relative stability marked proton patients; photon patients lost diversity and naive cells. Only patients who died were analyzed for survival; proton advantage is unproven.

V trimming: 4 bases; J trimming: 6 bases; junction bases outside the gene matches: 26. This CDR3 has 20 residues. The V gene's germline CDR1 is MNHNS and CDR2 SASEGT. The sample here was peripheral blood, taken from a patient treated with proton-based radiotherapy. The receptor was derived from a woman aged 70-85 years with pancreatic cancer. This chain uses TRBV6-1 with TRBJ2-7; 8 bases align to TRBD2. This CDR3 reads CASSASSGSGTSLREGEQYF. In DNA, the CDR3 is TGTGCCAGCAGTGCATCCTCTGGGAGCGGGACTAGTCTCAGGGAGGGCGAGCAGTACTTC.